These 21 T cell receptor beta chains were all obtained from the same sample, sequenced in a study of T cells after yellow fever vaccination. TCRdb itself ran the 5' RACE reads through MiXCR, one entry per CDR3 protein. The table lists some 290,000 distinct CDR3 sequences, about 10% of them singletons, with less than 3.5% in the top ten. The sample here was CD4+ T cells sorted from PBMCs, taken 45 days after the yellow fever booster vaccination. All receptors derive from a man between 18 and 35 years old who received the YFV17D yellow fever vaccine.

This clonotype turned up a few times. This sequence joins TRBV4-1 and TRBJ2-1; 16 bases fit TRBD2. Germline CDR1 MGHRA, CDR2 YSYEKL. Trimming cost V 4 bases and J 9 bases; bases outside gene matches: 21. This CDR3 is built from 21 residues. CDR3 residues: CASSRKVGTSGGVTNKGEQFF. DNA for the CDR3: TGCGCCAGCAGCCGGAAGGTGGGGACTAGCGGGGGGGTTACTAACAAAGGTGAGCAGTTCTTC.

This clonotype was picked up many times. The rearrangement uses TRBV7-2 and TRBJ1-5; 9 nucleotides agree with TRBD1. CDR1 is SGHTA and CDR2 is FQGNSA in the germline V gene. V was clipped by 5 bases and J by 5 bases; unmatched bases: 1. The CDR3 has 13 residues. CDR3 amino acids: CASSRDRDQPQHF. Written as DNA, the CDR3 is TGTGCCAGCAGCCGGGACAGGGATCAGCCCCAGCATTTT.

The CDR3: CASSPTDREEEAFF. In DNA form, the CDR3 reads TGCGCCAGCAGCCCAACGGACAGGGAGGAAGAAGCTTTCTTT. The V and J genes are TRBV5-1 and TRBJ1-1, with TRBD1 matching 8 bases. The V gene's germline CDR1 is SGHRS and CDR2 YFSETQ. The V gene end was trimmed by 4 bases and the J gene end by 8 bases; junction bases not matched to a gene: 10. The CDR3 sequence is 14 residues long. Combining the CDR3 with reference TRBV5-1 and TRBJ1-1 gives the whole variable domain KAGVTQTPRYLIKTRGQQVTLSCSPISGHRSVSWYQQTPGQGLQFLFEYFSETQRNKGNFPGRFSGRQFSNSRSEMNVSTLELGDSALYLCASSPTDREEEAFFGQGTRLTVV.

Ten or more counts support this clonotype. The chain uses TRBV12-3 or TRBV12-4 and TRBJ2-5; D is perhaps TRBD2 (5 bases). Trimming stripped 6 bases from V and 2 bases from J, with 7 bases between. This CDR3 comprises 12 residues. CDR3 protein: CASRGLQETQYF. CDR3 DNA: TGTGCCAGCAGAGGACTTCAAGAGACCCAGTACTTC.

V usage is TRBV5-4 and J usage is TRBJ1-1; tentative D call: TRBD1 (6 bases). Trimming left V 3 bases short and J 1 base short, with 10 bases between. Germline loops: CDR1 SGHNT, CDR2 YYREEE (reference sequence). This CDR3 has 14 amino acids. The CDR3 DNA is TGTGCCAGCAGCTCCTGGGGACAGAACACTGAAGCTTTCTTT. Protein sequence: CASSSWGQNTEAFF.

This clonotype was found a few times. V is TRBV4-1 and J is TRBJ2-3; TRBD2 matches 14 bases. The germline V gene has CDR1 MGHRA and CDR2 YSYEKL. After removal of 4 bases from V and 3 bases from J, the junction contained 3 bases not matched to a gene. The CDR3 has 16 residues. The CDR3 bases are TGCGCCAGCAGCCTCCGGACTAGCGGGAGGACAGATACGCAGTATTTT. Translation gives CASSLRTSGRTDTQYF.

This chain uses TRBV6-2 or TRBV6-3 with TRBJ1-2; D possibly corresponds to TRBD1 (5 bases). Germline V gene lookup returns CDR1 MNHEY and CDR2 SVGEGT. The CDR3 totals 15 residues. The germline V and J ends were trimmed by 6 bases and 4 bases, with 18 bases remaining between them. DNA of the CDR3: TGTGCCAGCAGACCTTGGGTCTTTCAGGGCTATGGCTACACCTTC. Translated: CASRPWVFQGYGYTF.

CDR3 amino acids: CASLHRQDETQYF. CDR3 DNA: TGTGCCAGCCTCCACCGACAGGACGAGACCCAGTACTTC. The chain links TRBV18 to TRBJ2-5, with D perhaps matching TRBD1 (6 bases). Germline V gene data show CDR1 as KGHSH and CDR2 as LQKENI. The CDR3 is 13 amino acids. Trimming took 8 bases from V and 5 from J, leaving 15 bases between them.

This rearrangement joins TRBV5-1 to TRBJ2-2; TRBD2 aligns across 10 bases. The length of the CDR3 is 16 residues. The ends lost 0 bases at V and 6 bases at J; junction bases unmatched: 5. Germline V gives CDR1 SGHRS, CDR2 YFSETQ. CDR3 residues: CASSLGLAGAAGELFF. The CDR3 coding sequence is TGCGCCAGCAGCTTGGGACTAGCGGGCGCGGCCGGGGAGCTGTTTTTT.

The chain carries TRBV20-1 and TRBJ2-3; D gene ambiguous. V lost 5 bases, J lost 4 bases, and 7 bases lay in between. The germline gives CDR1 DFQATT, CDR2 SNEGSKA (reference sequence). This CDR3 spans 11 amino acids. The CDR3 protein is CSAVAADTQYF. For the CDR3, the DNA is TGCAGTGCTGTCGCGGCAGATACGCAGTATTTT.

This clonotype was seen a few times. V and J are TRBV30 and TRBJ1-1; 9 positions match TRBD1. The CDR3 is 14 residues long. J gave up 7 bases and V 2 bases, and 8 bases lay outside the gene matches. Germline lookup yields CDR1 GTSNPN and CDR2 SVGIG (reference sequence). CDR3: CAWSIPGDRVEAFF. The CDR3 DNA reads as TGTGCCTGGAGTATACCCGGGGACAGGGTTGAAGCTTTCTTT.

This clonotype was counted a few times. This chain joins TRBV24-1 and TRBJ2-5, with 8 nucleotides matching TRBD1. The ends lost 5 bases at V and 2 bases at J; junction bases unmatched: 3. Germline lookup yields CDR1 KGHDR and CDR2 SFDVKD. The CDR3 spans 14 residues. CDR3 coding DNA: TGTGCCACCAGTGGCAGGACAGGGCAAGAGACCCAGTACTTC. Encoded protein: CATSGRTGQETQYF.

This clonotype turned up a few times. The chain combines TRBV20-1 with TRBJ1-6; D is uncertain. V gave up 6 bases and J gave up 0 bases, with 12 bases separating them. The length of the CDR3 is 15 residues. Per the germline V gene, CDR1 is DFQATT and CDR2 is SNEGSKA (reference sequence). CDR3 region: CSARPRHSYNSPLHF. CDR3 nucleotides: TGCAGTGCCCGACCGCGTCACTCCTATAATTCACCCCTCCACTTT.

In DNA form, the CDR3 reads TGTGCCACCAGCCCGGGACAGGGGGCCGGTGGCTACACCTTC. It yields the protein CATSPGQGAGGYTF. The chain uses TRBV24-1 and TRBJ1-2; TRBD1 agrees at 12 bases. Germline lookup yields CDR1 KGHDR and CDR2 SFDVKD. The trim removed 7 bases at V and 7 bases at J, leaving 6 bases unmatched. This CDR3 has 14 residues.

In this sample, this clonotype turned up a few times. In DNA, the CDR3 is TGTGCCAGCAGCCATGCAGCGGGCCAAGAGACCCAGTACTTC. It translates to CASSHAAGQETQYF. The chain employs TRBV7-6 and TRBJ2-5; D may be TRBD2 (6 bases). CDR3 length equals 14 residues. The V end lost 5 bases, the J end lost 1 base, and 11 bases lay between the germline ends. Germline CDR1 is SGHVS and CDR2 is FNYEAQ.

In this sample, this clonotype turned up a few times. The chain recombines TRBV4-2 with TRBJ2-5, with TRBD2 identical over 10 bases. The V segment lost 1 base and the J segment 5 bases; nucleotides outside the gene matches: 7. Looked up from germline, CDR1 is LGHNA and CDR2 is YNFKEQ. This CDR3 has 16 amino acids. The CDR3 protein is CASSQARGGLAETQYF. The CDR3 DNA is TGTGCCAGCAGCCAAGCGAGGGGGGGACTAGCGGAGACCCAGTACTTC.

This clonotype appeared many times. The rearrangement joins TRBV4-3 to TRBJ2-3, with D possibly matching TRBD1 (6 bases). CDR1 and CDR2 (germline): LGHNA, YSLEER. The CDR3 extends over 14 amino acids. Trimming took 3 bases from V and 0 from J, leaving 7 bases between them. The CDR3 sequence is CASSQGASTDTQYF. For the CDR3, the DNA is TGCGCCAGCAGCCAGGGGGCTAGCACAGATACGCAGTATTTT.

This clonotype was observed many times. The chain is built from TRBV28 and TRBJ2-3; 7 nucleotides match TRBD2. This CDR3 has 16 amino acids. Trimming cost V 4 bases and J 0 bases; bases outside gene matches: 7. Germline V gene lookup returns CDR1 MDHEN and CDR2 SYDVKM. The DNA for the CDR3 is TGTGCCAGCAGTTCACCGGGGGGTCTTAGCACAGATACGCAGTATTTT. Its translation: CASSSPGGLSTDTQYF.

The chain links TRBV7-9 to TRBJ1-6; 8 bases map to TRBD1. Germline values: CDR1 SEHNR, CDR2 FQNEAQ (reference sequence). V was pared by 5 bases and J by 6 bases, with 6 bases of the junction left unmatched. The CDR3 extends over 15 amino acids. The CDR3 sequence: CASSGDRGGNSPLHF. DNA for the CDR3: TGTGCCAGCAGCGGAGACAGGGGAGGTAATTCACCCCTCCACTTT.

The chain carries TRBV7-2 and TRBJ2-2; 13 bases match TRBD2. This CDR3 is 18 amino acids long. Losses at the gene ends were 5 bases for V and 1 base for J; bases not matched to a gene: 7. CDR1 and CDR2 (germline): SGHTA, FQGNSA. CDR3 bases: TGTGCCAGCAGCCCCCGGACTAGCGGGGGCTGGAACACCGGGGAGCTGTTTTTT. Protein: CASSPRTSGGWNTGELFF.

The DNA for the CDR3 is TGTGCCAGCAGTGAAGCGGGCGAGCAGTACGTC. It specifies CASSEAGEQYV. The rearrangement links TRBV2 to TRBJ2-7; D gene unclear. Germline values: CDR1 SNHLY, CDR2 FYNNEI. V was pared by 0 bases and J by 6 bases, with 3 bases between. The length of the CDR3 is 11 residues.